What follows are 5 T cell receptor beta chains derived from one specimen sequenced in a study of a mutant IDH1 vaccine in newly diagnosed glioma. The time point: week 23, last vaccination. Alongside topical imiquimod, each dose of vaccine comprised 300 ug of mutant IDH1 20-mer peptide. The table came from immunoSEQ multiplex PCR; TCRdb's copy has only in-frame clones and leaves some out. The profile covers about 56,000 clones, with about 87% appearing a single time and approximately 1.4% taken by the ten largest. Antigen specificity for these receptors is unknown. The sequencing here drew on PBMCs, taken from a glioma patient whose treatment included an IDH1 peptide vaccine. Receptors originate from a man between 40 and 49 years old with glioma.

The genes are TRBV6-5 and TRBJ2-1, with D unresolved. V dropped 5 bases and J dropped 6 bases, with 17 bases sitting between them. CDR3 length: 15 amino acids. In germline, CDR1 is MNHEY, CDR2 SVGAGI. CDR3 bases: TGTGCCAGCAGTCTACCTTCGGTTGTGGGCAATGAGCAGTTCTTC. Translation gives CASSLPSVVGNEQFF.

The rearrangement joins TRBV7-2 to TRBJ1-2; the D is unclear. The germline V and J ends were trimmed by 6 bases and 7 bases, with 9 bases remaining between them. The CDR3 consists of 11 residues. Germline values: CDR1 SGHTA, CDR2 FQGNSA. The CDR3 spells CASSPRVGYTF. In DNA form, the CDR3 reads TGTGCCAGCAGTCCGAGGGTTGGCTACACCTTC. Filled out from reference TRBV7-2 and TRBJ1-2, the complete variable domain reads GAGVSQSPSNKVTEKGKDVELRCDPISGHTALYWYRQSLGQGLEFLIYFQGNSAPDKSGLPSDRFSAERTGGSVSTLTIQRTQQEDSAVYLCASSPRVGYTFGSGTRLTVV.

This rearrangement joins TRBV6-6 to TRBJ2-7; no clear D gene. The CDR3 is made up of 12 amino acids. Per the germline V gene, CDR1 is MNHNY and CDR2 is SVGAGI (reference sequence). Trimming pared 5 bases from V and 1 base from J, leaving 6 bases between. In nucleotides, the CDR3 is TGTGCCAGCAGTACGTGGTCCTACGAGCAGTACTTC. Its protein product is CASSTWSYEQYF.

As for this clone: Other nucleotide sequences from this sample produce the same CDR3. This sequence joins TRBV28 and TRBJ2-7; TRBD1 is a possible D gene (5 bases). The CDR3 loop spans 12 amino acids. CDR1 is MDHEN, CDR2 SYDVKM, per germline. V lost 6 bases and J 3 bases, leaving 9 bases between the germline ends. The CDR3 sequence: CASRKTGYEQYF. DNA for the CDR3: TGTGCCAGCAGGAAAACAGGCTACGAGCAGTACTTC.

The CDR3 nucleotides are TGTGCCAGCAGTTACCGCCTCCCAGGGCCAGATACGCAGTATTTT. Its protein is CASSYRLPGPDTQYF. The rearrangement joins TRBV6-5 to TRBJ2-3; tentatively, D is TRBD1 (5 bases). CDR3 length: 15 residues. The V end was cut by 2 bases, the J end by 4 bases, with 13 bases between. Germline CDR1 and CDR2: MNHEY and SVGAGI.